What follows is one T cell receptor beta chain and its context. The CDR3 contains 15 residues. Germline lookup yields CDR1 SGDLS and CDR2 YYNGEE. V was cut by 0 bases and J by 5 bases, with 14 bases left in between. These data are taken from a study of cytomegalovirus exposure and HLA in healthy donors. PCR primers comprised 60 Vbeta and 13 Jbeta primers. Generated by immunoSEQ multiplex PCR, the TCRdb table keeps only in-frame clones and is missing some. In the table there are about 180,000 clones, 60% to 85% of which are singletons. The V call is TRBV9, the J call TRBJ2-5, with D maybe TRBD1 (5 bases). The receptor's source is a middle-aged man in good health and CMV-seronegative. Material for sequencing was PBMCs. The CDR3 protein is CASSVGQPVWETQYF. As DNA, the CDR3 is TGTGCCAGCAGCGTAGGACAGCCTGTCTGGGAGACCCAGTACTTC.